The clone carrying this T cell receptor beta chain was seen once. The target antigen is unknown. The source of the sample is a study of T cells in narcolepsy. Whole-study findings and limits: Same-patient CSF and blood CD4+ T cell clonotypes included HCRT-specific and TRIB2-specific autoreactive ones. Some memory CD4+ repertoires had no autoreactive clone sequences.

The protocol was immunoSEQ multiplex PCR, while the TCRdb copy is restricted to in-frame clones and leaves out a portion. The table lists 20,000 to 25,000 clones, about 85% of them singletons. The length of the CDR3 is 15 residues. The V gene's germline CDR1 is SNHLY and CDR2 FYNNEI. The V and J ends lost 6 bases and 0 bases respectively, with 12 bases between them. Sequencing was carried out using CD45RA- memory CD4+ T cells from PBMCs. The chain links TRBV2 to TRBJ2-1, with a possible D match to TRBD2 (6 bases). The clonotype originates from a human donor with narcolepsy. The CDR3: CASSADYRSYNEQFF. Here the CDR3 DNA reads TGTGCCAGCAGCGCGGACTACCGCTCCTACAATGAGCAGTTCTTC.